The 15 T cell receptor beta chains below were found in one sample sequenced in a study of OX40 agonist ivuxolimab in advanced cancers. Libraries were prepared by immunoSEQ multiplex PCR; TCRdb keeps only in-frame clonotypes and omits some of them. The table has about 80,000 clones, approximately 86% seen once. The sample consisted of CD4+ or CD8+ T cells sorted from blood, taken in a trial of the OX40 agonist ivuxolimab. The receptors stem from an adult with an advanced solid tumor such as melanoma, head and neck, liver or kidney cancer.

The rearrangement links TRBV19 to TRBJ2-3, with 8 bases that match TRBD2. Per germline, CDR1 LNHDA and CDR2 SQIVND (reference sequence). Losses at the gene ends were 7 bases for V and 3 bases for J; bases not matched to a gene: 15. This CDR3 spans 17 amino acids. In nucleotides, the CDR3 is TGTGCCAGTACCCCAGCCCGGACTAGCTTCGGGACAGATACGCAGTATTTT. It codes for CASTPARTSFGTDTQYF.

The V gene is TRBV5-4, the J gene TRBJ1-1; D not certain. The CDR3 totals 14 residues. Germline CDR1 and CDR2: SGHNT and YYREEE (reference sequence). Trimming took off 0 bases at V and 3 bases at J, with 9 bases between the two ends. CDR3 amino acids: CASSLGGSHTEAFF. The CDR3 region has the DNA TGTGCCAGCAGCTTGGGCGGGTCCCACACTGAAGCTTTCTTT.

This chain connects TRBV10-2 to TRBJ1-5, with a tentative D call TRBD1 (6 bases). CDR3 size: 15 residues. Trimming took 10 bases from V and 2 from J, leaving 18 bases between them. Germline lookup yields CDR1 WSHSY and CDR2 SAAADI. The CDR3 nucleotides read TGCGCCACTAGGGACACCCAACGCGGCAATCAGCCCCAGCATTTT. Its protein is CATRDTQRGNQPQHF.

The rearrangement uses TRBV6-1 and TRBJ2-7; D may correspond to TRBD1 or TRBD2 (5 bases each). The CDR3 is 15 amino acids. V lost 2 bases and J lost 3, with 14 bases in between. CDR1 and CDR2 (germline): MNHNS, SASEGT. The DNA of the CDR3 is TGTGCCAGCAGTGAACCAGGGACGGCAAGCTACGAGCAGTACTTC. This codes for CASSEPGTASYEQYF.

This rearrangement joins TRBV10-1 to TRBJ1-4, with D perhaps TRBD1 (6 bases). The ends were cut back, 3 bases at V and 6 bases at J, with 11 bases in the middle. The germline V gene has CDR1 WNHNN and CDR2 SYGVQD (reference sequence). This CDR3 region has 14 residues. CDR3: CASSDGQLDEKLFF. DNA for the CDR3: TGCGCCAGCAGTGACGGACAGCTCGATGAAAAACTGTTTTTT.

The chain joins TRBV18 to TRBJ2-7, with 7 nucleotides matching TRBD1. The germline V gene encodes CDR1 KGHSH and CDR2 LQKENI. The V gene end was trimmed by 3 bases and the J gene end by 1 base; junction bases not matched to a gene: 6. This CDR3 spans 15 amino acids. CDR3 residues: CASSPATGYSYEQYF. CDR3 in DNA: TGTGCCAGCTCACCTGCGACAGGGTATTCCTACGAGCAGTACTTC.

The chain is built from TRBV10-3 and TRBJ2-7; 11 nucleotides align to TRBD1. Losses at the gene ends were 6 bases for V and 2 bases for J; bases not matched to a gene: 3. There are 14 residues in the CDR3. The germline V gene has CDR1 ENHRY and CDR2 SYGVKD. The CDR3 spells CAISLDRGPYEQYF. CDR3 DNA sequence: TGTGCCATCAGCCTGGACAGGGGGCCCTACGAGCAGTACTTC.

V and J are TRBV4-2 and TRBJ2-6; possibly TRBD1 for D (5 bases). Germline V gene data show CDR1 as LGHNA and CDR2 as YNFKEQ. The CDR3 totals 18 residues. Trimming shortened V by 0 bases and J by 2 bases, and 14 bases separated the two germline ends. CDR3 sequence (DNA): TGTGCCAGCAGCCAAGATAAGGGGCGCAGGACTGGGGCCAACGTCCTGACTTTC. Amino acid sequence: CASSQDKGRRTGANVLTF.

The V and J genes are TRBV28 and TRBJ2-1; D is tentatively TRBD1 or TRBD2 (5 bases each). CDR1 and CDR2 (germline): MDHEN, SYDVKM. The CDR3 spans 12 residues. The V end lost 5 bases, the J end lost 10 bases, and 12 bases lay between the germline ends. The CDR3 spells CASSLLEGEQFF. The CDR3 region has the DNA TGTGCCAGCAGTCTCTTAGAGGGGGAGCAGTTCTTC. The full variable domain, in which reference TRBV28 and TRBJ2-1 provide the parts outside the CDR3, is DVKVTQSSRYLVKRTGEKVFLECVQDMDHENMFWYRQDPGLGLRLIYFSYDVKMKEKGDIPEGYSVSREKKERFSLILESASTNQTSMYLCASSLLEGEQFFGPGTRLTVL.

This CDR3 reads CASSESDSGGANEQFF. The CDR3 DNA reads TGTGCCAGCAGTGAATCCGATAGCGGGGGGGCGAATGAGCAGTTCTTC. This chain connects TRBV25-1 to TRBJ2-1, with 11 bases identical to TRBD2. The CDR3 is 16 amino acids. The V segment lost 1 base and the J segment 7 bases; nucleotides outside the gene matches: 6. Germline loops: CDR1 MGHDK, CDR2 SYGVNS.

The chain recombines TRBV7-2 with TRBJ2-1; 10 bases line up with TRBD2. V was clipped by 1 base and J by 9 bases; unmatched bases: 6. The CDR3 sequence is 15 residues long. Germline V CDR1 and CDR2: SGHTA, FQGNSA. The CDR3 protein is CASSLEGLAFGEQFF. CDR3 nucleotides: TGTGCCAGCAGCTTAGAGGGACTAGCGTTCGGTGAGCAGTTCTTC.

The CDR3 bases are TGTGCCAGTAGTATAGGTGGGACTCGGCAGAATGAGCAGTTCTTC. Protein product: CASSIGGTRQNEQFF. The chain employs TRBV19 and TRBJ2-1, with D maybe TRBD2 (6 bases). Trimming shortened V by 1 base and J by 7 bases, and 14 bases separated the two germline ends. CDR3 length: 15 amino acids. CDR1 and CDR2 from the germline V gene are LNHDA and SQIVND (reference sequence).

The J gene is TRBJ2-7, the V gene TRBV7-9, with TRBD1 as a possible D gene (5 bases). This CDR3 has 14 residues. Trimming took 5 bases from V and 4 from J, leaving 15 bases between them. The germline gives CDR1 SEHNR, CDR2 FQNEAQ (reference sequence). For the CDR3, the DNA is TGTGCCAGCAGCACCGACCCAGGGTATTACGAGCAGTACTTC. Translated: CASSTDPGYYEQYF.

The CDR3 sequence: CASSQVRTANNSPLHF. The CDR3 DNA is TGCGCCAGCAGCCAAGTTCGGACGGCCAATAATTCACCCCTCCACTTT. This chain links TRBV4-1 with TRBJ1-6; D call uncertain. The CDR3 is 16 residues long. V was shortened by 1 base and J by 5 bases, with 12 bases between the two germline ends. CDR1 MGHRA and CDR2 YSYEKL come from the germline V gene.

The rearrangement uses TRBV10-3 and TRBJ1-6; 7 bases are shared with TRBD1. The CDR3 runs to 15 residues. V lost 0 bases and J lost 9; bases outside the gene matches: 5. Per germline, CDR1 ENHRY and CDR2 SYGVKD. This CDR3 reads CAISESFTGVSPLHF. CDR3 coding DNA: TGTGCCATCAGTGAGTCCTTTACAGGGGTTTCACCCCTCCACTTT.